This TCR beta chain was identified in a study of T cell clonotyping in hematopoietic cell transplantation. Study results and caveats: After transplant, recipient diversity fell while pathologically expanded clonotypes grew through day 180.

The data were produced by immunoSEQ multiplex PCR, yet TCRdb's version contains in-frame clones alone and is incomplete. The data show under 9,500 clones, with 75% to 80% seen just once and around 45% held by the top ten. A note on this clone: Its antigen remains unknown.

This clonotype was obtained from a female patient in her fifties or sixties who had an allogeneic stem cell transplant from a related donor, so the T cells may come from the graft donor. Some clones in this sample may be carry-over from other donors' samples. The material sequenced was peripheral blood mononuclear cells, taken 180 days after allogeneic stem cell transplant.

In DNA form, the CDR3 reads TGTGCCGCGCTTAGGGGGGCGCGCGGCTACACCTTC. It encodes CAALRGARGYTF. The chain employs TRBV2 and TRBJ1-2, with a possible D match to TRBD1 (6 bases). Trimming took off 11 bases at V and 8 bases at J, with 18 bases between the two ends. The CDR3 spans 12 residues. Germline CDR1 is SNHLY and CDR2 is FYNNEI.